This TCR beta chain was sequenced in a study of early T cells in non-severe SARS-CoV-2 infection. Across the study: Sequencing was performed on bulk RNA from unsorted whole blood, leaving chains unpaired.

Each single cDNA molecule received a unique molecular identifier. MiXCR was run by TCRdb on the 5' RACE reads, yielding one entry per CDR3 protein. The sample includes some 120,000 distinct CDR3 sequences, more than 12% of them seen just once. In its sample, this clonotype was seen a few times. Antigen: not known. General study findings and limits: Using VDJdb, the matching emphasized anti-spike CD8 responses while missing private and CD4 specificities.

Germline CDR1 is GTSNPN and CDR2 is SVGIG (reference sequence). The V and J ends lost 6 bases and 1 base respectively, with 16 bases between them. The length of the CDR3 is 14 residues. The source is an adult who was a healthcare worker with PCR-confirmed SARS-CoV-2 infection or an uninfected control (not recorded which). V usage is TRBV30 and J usage is TRBJ2-7; possible D gene TRBD1, 6 bases. Sequencing input: whole blood. CDR3 DNA sequence: TGTGCCTGTAAAGGAAGGGACATATCCTACGAGCAGTACTTC. Amino acids: CACKGRDISYEQYF.